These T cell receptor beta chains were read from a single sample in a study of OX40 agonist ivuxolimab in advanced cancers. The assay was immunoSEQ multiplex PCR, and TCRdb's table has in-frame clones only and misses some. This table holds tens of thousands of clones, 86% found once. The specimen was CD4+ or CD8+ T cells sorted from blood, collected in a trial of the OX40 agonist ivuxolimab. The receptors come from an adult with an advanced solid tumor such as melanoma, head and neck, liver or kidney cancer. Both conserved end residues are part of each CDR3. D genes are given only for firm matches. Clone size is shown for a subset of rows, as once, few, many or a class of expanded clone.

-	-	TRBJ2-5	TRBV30	TGTGCCTGGAGGGGGCAGGCGGAGACCCAGTACTTC	CAWRGQAETQYF
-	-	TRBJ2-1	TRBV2	TGTGCCAGCAGTCCTGACGGATATCGGCAGTTCTTC	CASSPDGYRQFF
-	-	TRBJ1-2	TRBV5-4	TGTGCCAGCAGCTTCGACGGCTATGGCTACACCTTC	CASSFDGYGYTF
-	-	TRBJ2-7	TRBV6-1	TGTGCCAGCAAGGTTTCTCAGGTCTACGAGCAGTACTTC	CASKVSQVYEQYF
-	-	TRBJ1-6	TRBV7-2	TGTGCCAGCAGCTTGGGGTCACCCCTCCACTTT	CASSLGSPLHF
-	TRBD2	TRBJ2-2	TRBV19	TGTGCCAGTAGTATCGGGCAAGCGGGAGCCACCGGGGAGCTGTTTTTT	CASSIGQAGATGELFF
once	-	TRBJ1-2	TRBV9	TGTGCCAGCAGCCCTCCGGGAGGCTACTATGGCTACACCTTC	CASSPPGGYYGYTF
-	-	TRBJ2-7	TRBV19	TGTGCCAGTACCACCGGGGGAAGAAGTGGGTCCTACGAGCAGTACTTC	CASTTGGRSGSYEQYF
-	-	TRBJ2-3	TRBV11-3	TGTGCCAGCAGCTTAGGGGTCCGACCAGGGGACGATACGCAGTATTTT	CASSLGVRPGDDTQYF
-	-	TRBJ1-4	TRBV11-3	TGTGCCAGGGGACCCGGTGGGTGGCCTAATGAAAAACTGTTTTTT	CARGPGGWPNEKLFF
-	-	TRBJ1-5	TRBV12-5	TGTGCTAGTGGTCCCGGTAGGAGCAATCAGCCCCAGCATTTT	CASGPGRSNQPQHF
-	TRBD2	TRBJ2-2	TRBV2	TGTGCCAGCGGTACGACTAGCGGGGAGCCCACGGGGGAGCTGTTTTTT	CASGTTSGEPTGELFF
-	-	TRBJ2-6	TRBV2	TGTGCCAGCAGGGGGGAAGGTGGGGCCAACGTCCTGACTTTC	CASRGEGGANVLTF
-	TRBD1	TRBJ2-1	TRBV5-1	TGCGCCAGCAGCTTGACGGGACAGGGGGCCGATGAGCAGTTCTTC	CASSLTGQGADEQFF
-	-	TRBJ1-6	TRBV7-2	TGTGCCAGCAGCACGGGACTCCCGAATTCACCCCTCCACTTT	CASSTGLPNSPLHF
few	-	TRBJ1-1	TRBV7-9	TGTGCCAGCAGCTTAGGGGAGTGGACTGAAGCTTTCTTT	CASSLGEWTEAFF
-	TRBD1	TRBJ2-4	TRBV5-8	TGTGCCAGCAGCCCGGGACAGGGGACAAACATTCAGTACTTC	CASSPGQGTNIQYF
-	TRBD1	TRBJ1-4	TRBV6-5	TGTGCCAGCAAGGGGACAGGGGGTGAAAAACTGTTTTTT	CASKGTGGEKLFF
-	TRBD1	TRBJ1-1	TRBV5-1	TGCGCCAGCAGCTTACAGGGGGGGAGTACTGAAGCTTTCTTT	CASSLQGGSTEAFF
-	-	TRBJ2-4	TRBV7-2	TGTGCCAGCAGCTCCCCGGGCGTTGACATTCAGTACTTC	CASSSPGVDIQYF
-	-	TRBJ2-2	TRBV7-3	TGTGCCAGCAGCCCAAGGGGAGCCCGGGGCACCGGGGAGCTGTTTTTT	CASSPRGARGTGELFF
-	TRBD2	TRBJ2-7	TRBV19	TGTGCCAGTAAGAGGAGCGGGGGTGACGAGCAGTACTTC	CASKRSGGDEQYF
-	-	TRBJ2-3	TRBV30	TGTGCCTGGATTAGGCGGGGCGGTACGCAGTATTTT	CAWIRRGGTQYF
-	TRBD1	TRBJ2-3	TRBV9	TGTGCCAGCAGCGGCGACAGGGTATACCGAGATACGCAGTATTTT	CASSGDRVYRDTQYF
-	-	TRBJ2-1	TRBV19	TGTGCCAGTAGCTACCTCGCCTACAATGAGCAGTTCTTC	CASSYLAYNEQFF
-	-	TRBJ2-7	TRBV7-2	TGTGCCAGCAGCTTAAAAGGGCAAGGCGAGCAGTACTTC	CASSLKGQGEQYF
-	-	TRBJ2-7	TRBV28	TGTGCTTCCAGAGGCCAGCGGCACGAGCAGTACTTC	CASRGQRHEQYF
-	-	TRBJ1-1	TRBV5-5	TGTGCCAGCAGCTTGGTGGGGAGGTTGAAAACTTTCTTT	CASSLVGRLKTFF
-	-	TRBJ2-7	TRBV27	TGTGCCAGCAGTTTATTCTCCCAGAGCCTAACCTACGAGCAGTACTTC	CASSLFSQSLTYEQYF